This TCR beta chain emerged from a study of cytomegalovirus exposure and HLA in healthy donors. Study-level findings and limits: Many donors carried some public TCRs, although rarity characterized most TCR sequences. Analysis was carried out at a later point, and it linked a missense DCLRE1C variant to TCR beta V- and J-gene trimming.

A remark on this clone: Antigen: not known.

The CDR3 is 17 residues long. V gave up 0 bases and J gave up 1 base, with 12 bases separating them. CDR1 and CDR2 from the germline V gene are SEHNR and FQNEAQ (reference sequence). The PCR ran on 60 Vbeta and 13 Jbeta primers. The data were produced by immunoSEQ multiplex PCR, yet TCRdb's version contains in-frame clones alone and is incomplete. This table holds over 150,000 clones, approximately 62% found once. The gene calls are TRBV7-9 and TRBJ2-2; possible D gene TRBD2, 6 bases. The sequenced sample was PBMCs. This clonotype was sampled from a man between 45 and 60 years old in good health and CMV-seronegative. CDR3 amino acids: CASSLALMGGNTGELFF. Written as DNA, the CDR3 is TGTGCCAGCAGCTTAGCGCTAATGGGAGGGAACACCGGGGAGCTGTTTTTT.